This TCR beta chain emerged from a study of cytomegalovirus exposure and HLA in healthy donors. It was with 60 Vbeta and 13 Jbeta primers that the PCR ran. Method: immunoSEQ multiplex PCR; TCRdb's copy keeps in-frame clones and lacks some. The sample holds around 230,000 clones; roughly 85% are singletons and the top ten take about 1.7%. Per the germline V gene, CDR1 is MRHNA and CDR2 is SNTAGT. V was shortened by 5 bases and J by 5 bases, with 9 bases between the two germline ends. CDR3 length: 13 amino acids. The V call is TRBV6-4, the J call TRBJ2-2, with D perhaps TRBD2 (5 bases). The receptor was derived from a male donor in good health and CMV-seronegative. Source material: PBMCs. The CDR3 bases are TGTGCCAGCAGTCCGGGGTCAACCGGGGAGCTGTTTTTT. Translation: CASSPGSTGELFF.